This is a list of T cell receptor beta chains from one sample in a study of blood T cell repertoires in COVID-19. The table came from immunoSEQ multiplex PCR; TCRdb's copy has only in-frame clones and leaves some out. The table shows about 73,000 clones, with 82% occurring only once. Sequencing used peripheral blood. All receptors derive from an older woman with acute or convalescent COVID-19. Both conserved end residues are part of each CDR3. The D gene is left open where the match is weak. Expanded clones get a size class; other rows say once, few or many, or leave the size out.

>TRBV21-1|-|-|TRBJ1-1
TGTGCCAGCAGCCCGATCCACTACACAGGGGTCGGCACTGAAGCTTTCTTT
CASSPIHYTGVGTEAFF
>TRBV12-5|-|-|TRBJ1-1
TGTGCTAGTGGTTTGCCCTCAGGGTTGGGCACTGAAGCTTTCTTT
CASGLPSGLGTEAFF
>TRBV4-1|-|-|TRBJ2-7
TGCGCCAGCAGCCAAGATTCGGGGGGCGGGGCGCTCAGCTCCTACGAGCAGTACTTC
CASSQDSGGGALSSYEQYF
>TRBV9|-|-|TRBJ2-2
TGTGCCAGCCGTCTACGAACGAACACCGGGGAGCTGTTTTTT
CASRLRTNTGELFF
>TRBV7-2|-|-|TRBJ2-5
TGTGCCAGCAGCTTAGCGTTAACCTTTAGGACAAGGGGCACAGAGACCCAGTACTTC
CASSLALTFRTRGTETQYF
>TRBV5-1|TRBD1|-|TRBJ1-4
TGCGCCAGCAGCTTGGATGCTCAGGGGGTTAATGAAAAACTGTTTTTT
CASSLDAQGVNEKLFF
>TRBV9|-|-|TRBJ2-5
TGTGCCAGCAGCGGAGAGGGTTCCCAAGAGACCCAGTACTTC
CASSGEGSQETQYF
>TRBV19|TRBD1|-|TRBJ1-2
TGTGCCAGTAGTATCCGGCCAGGGGGCTTTGGCTACACCTTC
CASSIRPGGFGYTF
>TRBV7-2|-|once|TRBJ2-7
TGTGCCAGCAGCTTAGATCCTGCTAGCGCCCGGTTAGAGCAGTACTTC
CASSLDPASARLEQYF
>TRBV7-9|-|few|TRBJ2-5
TGTGCCAGCCTGGTCGCGGGGGCAGAGACCCAGTACTTC
CASLVAGAETQYF
>TRBV29-1|TRBD2|-|TRBJ2-2
TGCAGCGTTACTAGCGCCGGGGAGCTGTTTTTT
CSVTSAGELFF
>TRBV24-1|-|-|TRBJ1-4
TGTGCCACCAGTGATTCCCCACCTAACGAAAAACTGTTTTTT
CATSDSPPNEKLFF
>TRBV7-3|-|many|TRBJ2-2
TGTGCCCCTGCCATGGGACTGCCGAACACCGGGGAGCTGTTTTTT
CAPAMGLPNTGELFF
>TRBV9|TRBD1|-|TRBJ1-6
TGTGCCAGCACGCCGGGACAGGGGTTTAATAGTTCACCCCTCCACTTT
CASTPGQGFNSSPLHF
>TRBV10-3|-|few|TRBJ1-6
TGTGCCACTGCACAGGGCAATAATTCACCCCTCCACTTT
CATAQGNNSPLHF
>TRBV2|TRBD2|-|TRBJ2-7
TGTGCCAGCTGGAGCGGGAGGGTCAACGAGCAGTACTTC
CASWSGRVNEQYF
>TRBV30|-|-|TRBJ1-2
TGTGCCTGGGGGGGGCAGAGTTCGGTCTATGGCTACACCTTC
CAWGGQSSVYGYTF
>TRBV25-1|-|-|TRBJ2-1
TGTGCCAGCAGTGAATCCCAAATAGTGGGGCCCTTGGTGTTCTTC
CASSESQIVGPLVFF
>TRBV7-8|TRBD1|-|TRBJ2-7
TGTGCCAGCGAGTACGGGACAGGGGTCCACGAGCAGTACTTC
CASEYGTGVHEQYF
>TRBV4-2|-|-|TRBJ1-1
TGTGCCAGCAGCCAAGATGGAGGAGGCACTGAAGCTTTCTTT
CASSQDGGGTEAFF
>TRBV7-9|TRBD1|-|TRBJ1-2
TGTGCCAGCAGCTTAACAGGGGCTCACTATGGCTACACCTTC
CASSLTGAHYGYTF
>TRBV9|-|once|TRBJ2-3
TGTGCCAGCAGCGTAGCGACAACTAGCACAGATACGCAGTATTTT
CASSVATTSTDTQYF
>TRBV4-1|TRBD1|-|TRBJ1-2
TGCGCCAGCAGCGTACGGGACAGTGCTGACTATGGCTACACCTTC
CASSVRDSADYGYTF
>TRBV6-2/TRBV6-3|TRBD2|-|TRBJ2-1
TGTGCCAGCAGCCGCGGGACTAGCGGGGGGAATGAGCAGTTCTTC
CASSRGTSGGNEQFF
>TRBV12-3/TRBV12-4|TRBD1|-|TRBJ1-2
TGTGCCAGCAGTTTCGACAGGGGGTATGGCTACACCTTC
CASSFDRGYGYTF
>TRBV18|-|-|TRBJ1-2
TGTGCCAGCTCATCAACTCGCAACTATGGCTACACCTTC
CASSSTRNYGYTF
>TRBV3-1/TRBV3-2|TRBD1|-|TRBJ1-2
TGTGCCAGCAGCCTCCGGGACAGGGGTGTCTATGGCTACACCTTC
CASSLRDRGVYGYTF
>TRBV5-6|-|few|TRBJ1-4
TGTGCCAGCAGCCTAGGACAGACAACTAATGAAAAACTGTTTTTT
CASSLGQTTNEKLFF
>TRBV24-1|TRBD2|few|TRBJ2-2
TGTGCCACCAGTGACCGAGGGACTAGCGGCACCGGGGAGCTGTTTTTT
CATSDRGTSGTGELFF
>TRBV4-1|-|-|TRBJ2-4
TGCGCCAGCAGCCCGGAGAAGGTCCGGAAAAACATTCAGTACTTC
CASSPEKVRKNIQYF
>TRBV19|TRBD2|-|TRBJ2-5
TGTGCCAGTAGTACCCGGCTAGCGGGGTACCAAGAGACCCAGTACTTC
CASSTRLAGYQETQYF
>TRBV5-1|TRBD2|-|TRBJ2-5
TGCGCCAGCAGCCTGGAAGGAGCGGGAGGAGCGGAGACCCAGTACTTC
CASSLEGAGGAETQYF
>TRBV4-1|TRBD1|few|TRBJ1-2
TGCGCCAGCAGCCCGGGACAGGGGTTTGGCTACACCTTC
CASSPGQGFGYTF
>TRBV5-5|TRBD1|many|TRBJ1-2
TGTGCCAGCAGCACCGGACAGGGGGGCTATGGCTACACCTTC
CASSTGQGGYGYTF
>TRBV27|-|-|TRBJ1-6
TGTGCCAGCAGTTTAAGAGACAGCTCTAATTCACCCCTCCACTTT
CASSLRDSSNSPLHF
>TRBV18|-|-|TRBJ1-3
TGTGCCAGCTCACGCCAGACGATCAGGGGCTCTGGAAACACCATATATTTT
CASSRQTIRGSGNTIYF
>TRBV11-3|TRBD1|-|TRBJ2-2
TGTGCCAGCAGCTTGGGACAGGCGAACACCGGGGAGCTGTTTTTT
CASSLGQANTGELFF
>TRBV7-9|TRBD1|-|TRBJ1-2
TGTGCCAGCAGCCTTTTGACAGGGATCTATGGCTACACCTTC
CASSLLTGIYGYTF
>TRBV27|TRBD1|-|TRBJ1-5
TGTGCCAGCAGCTACGGACAGGGGGGACAGCCCCAGCATTTT
CASSYGQGGQPQHF
>TRBV5-1|-|-|TRBJ1-6
TGCGCCAGCAGCTCGCCTACAGGGAGCTCCTATAATTCACCCCTCCACTTT
CASSSPTGSSYNSPLHF
>TRBV6-5|TRBD1|-|TRBJ1-4
TGTGCCAGCAGTTCCCCCGGGACAGGGACGGAGGTATTT
CASSSPGTGTEVF
>TRBV7-2|TRBD1|-|TRBJ2-7
TGTGCCAGCAGCCGGGACAGGGTGATAGGCGAGCAGTACTTC
CASSRDRVIGEQYF
>TRBV24-1|-|-|TRBJ2-7
TGTGCCACCAGTGATAATTCGGAGGGAACCTACGAGCAGTACTTC
CATSDNSEGTYEQYF
>TRBV21-1|-|few|TRBJ1-1
TGTGCCAGCAGCAAAAACCGGGACAGAAACACTGAAGCTTTCTTT
CASSKNRDRNTEAFF
>TRBV11-1|-|-|TRBJ2-7
TGTGCCAGCAGCGCGGTGGTCGACGAGCAGTACTTC
CASSAVVDEQYF
>TRBV24-1|TRBD1|-|TRBJ2-2
TGTGCCACCAGTGACCCACAGGGGGCGCGGGAGCTGTTTTTT
CATSDPQGARELFF
>TRBV29-1|TRBD1|-|TRBJ1-2
TGCAGCGTTGACGAACAGGGGACTAACTATGGCTACACCTTC
CSVDEQGTNYGYTF
>TRBV10-3|-|-|TRBJ1-6
TGTGCCATCAGTGAGCACCCCCTACAGGGCTCCTATAATTCACCCCTCCACTTT
CAISEHPLQGSYNSPLHF
>TRBV24-1|TRBD2|-|TRBJ2-1
TGTGCCACCAGTGATCAACTAGCGGCCTCCTACAATGAGCAGTTCTTC
CATSDQLAASYNEQFF
>TRBV7-8|TRBD1|once|TRBJ1-6
TGTGCCAGCAGCTTAGGGCCCAGGGGGCAAGGAAAATCACCCCTCCACTTT
CASSLGPRGQGKSPLHF
>TRBV15|TRBD1|-|TRBJ1-1
TGTGCCACCAGCAGAAGGACAGGGGCCGATTCCAACACTGAAGCTTTCTTT
CATSRRTGADSNTEAFF
>TRBV5-6|-|-|TRBJ2-3
TGTGCCAGCAGCGGCCCTTGGCGGAAGCTCACAGATACGCAGTATTTT
CASSGPWRKLTDTQYF
>TRBV27|TRBD1|-|TRBJ2-6
TGTGCCAGTGGACTACAGGGGGCACTATCTGGGGCCAACGTCCTGACTTTC
CASGLQGALSGANVLTF
>TRBV7-9|TRBD1|-|TRBJ1-4
TGTGCCAGCAGCCTAGACGGGACAGGGGAAGATAGGAGTAATGAAAAACTGTTTTTT
CASSLDGTGEDRSNEKLFF